These 15 T cell receptor beta chains originate from one sample sequenced in a study of cytomegalovirus exposure and HLA in healthy donors. Use of 60 Vbeta and 13 Jbeta primers characterized the PCR. Data came from immunoSEQ multiplex PCR; TCRdb stores just in-frame clones and leaves some out. This table has roughly 120,000 clones, under 85% appearing once. Sequencing was carried out using PBMCs. Source of these receptors: a woman under 30 in good health and CMV-seronegative.

In the case of this clone: Other DNA sequences from this sample encode an identical CDR3 as well. The V and J genes are TRBV27 and TRBJ1-1; D is uncertain. There are 12 residues in the CDR3. Trimming took 5 bases from V and 9 from J, leaving 13 bases between them. The germline CDR1 and CDR2 sequences are MNHEY and SMNVEV (reference sequence). The CDR3 protein is CASSLPGRQAFF. CDR3 in DNA: TGTGCCAGCAGTCTACCCGGGAGGCAAGCTTTCTTT.

This sequence joins TRBV5-8 and TRBJ2-7; possible D gene TRBD1, 5 bases. Germline V lookup: CDR1 SGHTS, CDR2 YDEGEE. This CDR3 is built from 13 residues. V dropped 6 bases and J dropped 6 bases, with 16 bases sitting between them. The CDR3 loop reads CASTKGRRGEQYF. In nucleotides, the CDR3 is TGTGCCAGCACGAAGGGGCGACGAGGCGAGCAGTACTTC.

The rearrangement joins TRBV6-5 to TRBJ1-2; maybe TRBD1 (6 bases). Germline V CDR1 and CDR2: MNHEY, SVGAGI. CDR3 length equals 14 residues. The V and J ends lost 5 bases and 8 bases respectively, with 18 bases between them. The CDR3 reads CASSPRTVVKGYTF. The DNA of the CDR3 is TGTGCCAGCAGTCCTCGGACAGTGGTTAAAGGCTACACCTTC.

The CDR3 DNA reads as TGTGCCAGCAGCGGGACAGGGGCTGAAGCTTTCTTT. Amino acids: CASSGTGAEAFF. The chain combines TRBV6-1 with TRBJ1-1; 10 nucleotides line up with TRBD1. Germline V gene lookup returns CDR1 MNHNS and CDR2 SASEGT. V gave up 6 bases and J gave up 6 bases; unmatched junction bases: 1. CDR3 length: 12 amino acids.

This clone came up a few times. The chain combines TRBV9 with TRBJ1-2, with TRBD1 identical over 9 bases. The CDR3 is 16 residues long. Germline V gives CDR1 SGDLS, CDR2 YYNGEE. V lost 4 bases to trimming and J lost 5 bases; unmatched junction nucleotides: 12. The CDR3 DNA reads as TGTGCCAGCAGCCCGAGTGGACAGGGGCGGGTATATGGCTACACCTTC. It translates to CASSPSGQGRVYGYTF.

The V gene is TRBV5-8, the J gene TRBJ1-2, with 7 positions matching TRBD1. This CDR3 is built from 12 residues. V was pared by 4 bases and J by 7 bases, with 4 bases of the junction left unmatched. Per germline, CDR1 SGHTS and CDR2 YDEGEE. In DNA form, the CDR3 reads TGTGCCAGCAGCCGCCGGGACAGTGGCTACACCTTC. Protein: CASSRRDSGYTF.

This sequence joins TRBV28 and TRBJ1-2; 7 positions agree with TRBD1. The CDR3 has 16 residues. The germline V gene encodes CDR1 MDHEN and CDR2 SYDVKM. V trimming: 4 bases; J trimming: 1 base; junction bases outside the gene matches: 9. CDR3 sequence (DNA): TGTGCCAGCAGTTCACCTGCATGGGACAGTAACTATGGCTACACCTTC. As protein: CASSSPAWDSNYGYTF.

The chain has TRBV5-6 and TRBJ1-1, with unresolved D. From germline, CDR1 is SGHDT and CDR2 YYEEEE. The CDR3 has 12 amino acids. V dropped 0 bases and J dropped 4 bases, with 4 bases sitting between them. CDR3 residues: CASSLVSTEAFF. DNA for the CDR3: TGTGCCAGCAGCTTGGTGAGCACTGAAGCTTTCTTT.

This rearrangement joins TRBV6-1 to TRBJ1-1; no firm D call. Germline CDR1 reads MNHNS; CDR2 reads SASEGT. The length of the CDR3 is 14 residues. Trimming removed 4 bases from V and 1 base from J, with 10 bases in between. DNA for the CDR3: TGTGCCAGCAGTGCCCCACAGAGGAACACTGAAGCTTTCTTT. It encodes CASSAPQRNTEAFF.

The chain links TRBV6-5 to TRBJ1-1; TRBD1 aligns across 8 bases. This CDR3 spans 15 amino acids. Germline values: CDR1 MNHEY, CDR2 SVGAGI. V was clipped by 5 bases and J by 1 base; unmatched bases: 6. CDR3 bases: TGTGCCAGCAGTGCGACAACAGGGGGGAACACTGAAGCTTTCTTT. It encodes CASSATTGGNTEAFF.

This sequence joins TRBV7-9 and TRBJ1-2; 11 nucleotides line up with TRBD1. The CDR3 loop spans 14 amino acids. In germline, CDR1 is SEHNR, CDR2 FQNEAQ (reference sequence). V trimming: 2 bases; J trimming: 6 bases; junction bases outside the gene matches: 2. Here the CDR3 reads CASSLWDRGNGYTF. In DNA, the CDR3 is TGTGCCAGCAGCTTATGGGACAGGGGGAATGGCTACACCTTC.

This clone was detected once. V is TRBV7-8 and J is TRBJ1-1, with D unclear. Looked up from germline, CDR1 is SGHVS and CDR2 is FQNEAQ. The CDR3 length is 13 residues. The V gene lost 5 bases and the J gene lost 5 bases, with 12 bases spanning the gap. The CDR3: CASSLTVQTEAFF. The CDR3 DNA follows: TGTGCCAGCAGCCTTACAGTTCAGACTGAAGCTTTCTTT.

V is TRBV6-1 and J is TRBJ1-5; the match to TRBD1 covers 9 bases. This CDR3 has 16 residues. Germline V gene lookup returns CDR1 MNHNS and CDR2 SASEGT. J lost 5 bases, V lost 5 bases, and 10 bases had no gene match. Written as DNA, the CDR3 is TGTGCCAGCAGTCAAGGGACAGGGTTGGGTTATCAGCCCCAGCATTTT. Translation gives CASSQGTGLGYQPQHF.

This chain connects TRBV6-1 to TRBJ1-1, with 7 bases matching TRBD1. The trim removed 11 bases at V and 2 bases at J, leaving 8 bases unmatched. Germline V lookup: CDR1 MNHNS, CDR2 SASEGT. The length of the CDR3 is 13 residues. The CDR3 bases are TGTGCCGCTAGGGACAGCGGAAACACTGAAGCTTTCTTT. Translating gives CAARDSGNTEAFF.

This chain connects TRBV19 to TRBJ1-2, with a possible D match to TRBD1 (5 bases). This CDR3 has 13 amino acids. Germline CDR1 and CDR2: LNHDA and SQIVND (reference sequence). The germline V and J ends were trimmed by 0 bases and 8 bases, with 10 bases remaining between them. CDR3 in amino acids: CASSIDGGGGYTF. In DNA form, the CDR3 reads TGTGCCAGTAGTATAGATGGCGGGGGAGGCTACACCTTC. The full variable domain, completed using reference TRBV19 and TRBJ1-2, is DGGITQSPKYLFRKEGQNVTLSCEQNLNHDAMYWYRQDPGQGLRLIYYSQIVNDFQKGDIAEGYSVSREKKESFPLTVTSAQKNPTAFYLCASSIDGGGGYTFGSGTRLTVV.